These 3 T cell receptor beta chains came from one sample sequenced in a study of T cell responses to AZD1222 COVID-19 vaccine (dated by TCRdb to the early 2020s). The time point tag for this specimen amounts to: baseline before first vaccination. Receptor libraries were prepared by the immunoSEQ multiplex PCR assay. As stored in TCRdb, this immuneACCESS dataset retains in-frame rearrangements with V and J assigned. A fraction of the clones does not appear; measured against another copy, unresolved V genes explain less than half of the discrepancy, and the remainder lacks a known reason. The sample table shows 150,000 or so clones, and about 92% are seen once. Approximately 2.1% of the sample lies in the top ten. The material was peripheral blood, obtained on day 0 of AZD1222 vaccination. The receptors were gathered from an adult in good health.

J is TRBJ1-2 and V is TRBV12-3 or TRBV12-4; D call uncertain. There are 11 residues in the CDR3. V gave up 7 bases and J gave up 8 bases, with 11 bases separating them. The CDR3 protein is CASIRVGGYTF. CDR3 bases: TGTGCCAGCATAAGGGTGGGAGGCTACACCTTC.

This clone occurred once. The V and J genes are TRBV7-6 and TRBJ2-1; TRBD1 matches at 9 bases. The CDR3 loop spans 15 amino acids. After removal of 6 bases from V and 3 bases from J, the junction contained 6 bases not matched to a gene. CDR1 SGHVS and CDR2 FNYEAQ come from the germline V gene. The DNA of the CDR3 is TGTGCCAGCAGTTCCGGGACAGGGTACTACAATGAGCAGTTCTTC. Translating gives CASSSGTGYYNEQFF.

CDR3 in amino acids: CASRNVGTASYNEQFF. The DNA for the CDR3 is TGTGCCAGCAGGAACGTCGGGACGGCCTCCTACAATGAGCAGTTCTTC. V gene TRBV27 combines with J gene TRBJ2-1; either TRBD1 or TRBD2 may fit D (5 bases each). CDR1 and CDR2 (germline): MNHEY, SMNVEV (reference sequence). The CDR3 length is 16 residues. V dropped 6 bases and J dropped 0 bases, with 15 bases sitting between them.